This T cell receptor (beta chain) was profiled in a study of siplizumab effects on memory and regulatory T cells. The CDR3 spans 10 residues. Germline V CDR1 and CDR2: LNHNV, YYDKDF (reference sequence). Findings and caveats of the study: Siplizumab significantly decreased alloreactive sequences from unstimulated CD4+ memory cells. Assignment to unstimulated subsets succeeded for only a minor fraction of the alloreactive clones. In unstimulated cells, naive T cells appeared more diverse than memory T cells and seemed major alloresponse contributors. The majority of clones, roughly 80-96% of proliferating CD4+ or CD8+ clones, lacked an assignable naive or memory phenotype.

The data were produced by immunoSEQ multiplex PCR, yet TCRdb's version contains in-frame clones alone and is incomplete. The sample comprises roughly 50,000 clones, over 85% of which are singletons, and under 20% rests with the top ten. As to this clone: Its antigen is as yet unknown. A junction boundary mismatches the germline segment, possibly from a read error.

The receptor comes from a human donor in good health. Material for sequencing was CD8+ T cells sorted from blood. The chain couples TRBV15 to TRBJ2-3; D gene unclear. CDR3 loop: CATTSDRMDF. The CDR3 DNA sequence: TGTGCCACCACCTCTGACCGTATGGATTTT.